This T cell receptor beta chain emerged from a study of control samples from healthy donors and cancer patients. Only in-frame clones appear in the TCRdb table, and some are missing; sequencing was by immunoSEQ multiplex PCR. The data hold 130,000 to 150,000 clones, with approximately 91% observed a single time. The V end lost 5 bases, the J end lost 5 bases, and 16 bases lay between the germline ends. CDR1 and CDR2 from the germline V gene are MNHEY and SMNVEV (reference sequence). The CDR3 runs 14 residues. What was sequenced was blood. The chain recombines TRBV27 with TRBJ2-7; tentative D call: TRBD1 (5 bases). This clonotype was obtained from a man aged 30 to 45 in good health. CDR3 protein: CASSPRTTMDEQYF. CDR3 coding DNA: TGTGCCAGCAGTCCGCGGACAACCATGGACGAGCAGTACTTC.